This TCR beta chain emerged from a study of shared clonotypes between healthy human individuals. Points on this clone: Its specificity is not known.

The data were produced by immunoSEQ multiplex PCR, yet TCRdb's version contains in-frame clones alone and is incomplete. This sample has around 2,000,000 clones, with about 95% found just once. Study results and caveats: Clonotype sharing across several donors was observed for around 5.1% of naive CD4 clonotypes.

Terminally differentiated effector memory CD45RA+ cells were excluded by CCR7 positive selection of CD45RO-negative cells. Per the germline V gene, CDR1 is SGHAT and CDR2 is FQNNGV. This CDR3 spans 11 amino acids. With V trimmed by 5 bases and J by 14 bases, 4 bases remained unmatched. The chain uses TRBV11-2 and TRBJ2-1, with 9 positions matching TRBD2. The source is a man aged 18 to 29 in good health. The material sequenced was naive CD8+ T cells sorted from blood. CDR3 amino acids: CASSPGTSKFF. CDR3 DNA: TGTGCCAGCAGCCCCGGGACTAGCAAGTTCTTC. Together with reference TRBV11-2 and TRBJ2-1, the CDR3 gives the full variable domain: EAGVAQSPRYKIIEKRQSVAFWCNPISGHATLYWYQQILGQGPKLLIQFQNNGVVDDSQLPKDRFSAERLKGVDSTLKIQPAKLEDSAVYLCASSPGTSKFFGPGTRLTVL.